This entry lists 23 T cell receptor beta chains sequenced from one sample in a study of neoadjuvant nivolumab and ipilimumab in lung cancer. Clones were sequenced by immunoSEQ multiplex PCR, and TCRdb holds only the in-frame ones, with some missing. The sample has 10,000 or so clones, roughly three quarters seen once. The sample in question was tumor tissue, obtained after neoadjuvant nivolumab, alone or with ipilimumab, at or shortly before surgery. The receptors come from an adult with non-small cell lung cancer. Some clones in this sample may be carry-over from other donors' samples.

This rearrangement joins TRBV18 to TRBJ2-3; maybe TRBD1 (6 bases). The length of the CDR3 is 15 residues. V was pared by 4 bases and J by 0 bases, with 11 bases between. CDR1 and CDR2 (germline): KGHSH, LQKENI. The DNA of the CDR3 is TGTGCCAGCTCACTTACAGGGTCTAGCACAGATACGCAGTATTTT. This encodes CASSLTGSSTDTQYF.

The chain uses TRBV5-1 and TRBJ2-7; 9 bases are shared with TRBD1. The CDR3 is 14 amino acids. Germline V gene data show CDR1 as SGHRS and CDR2 as YFSETQ. V was clipped by 3 bases and J by 2 bases; unmatched bases: 3. CDR3 sequence: CASSWTGAPYEQYF. The CDR3 DNA reads as TGCGCCAGCAGCTGGACAGGGGCCCCCTACGAGCAGTACTTC. Full variable domain (missing parts from reference TRBV5-1 and TRBJ2-7): KAGVTQTPRYLIKTRGQQVTLSCSPISGHRSVSWYQQTPGQGLQFLFEYFSETQRNKGNFPGRFSGRQFSNSRSEMNVSTLELGDSALYLCASSWTGAPYEQYFGPGTRLTVT.

V and J are TRBV7-8 and TRBJ2-5; no clear D. The V and J ends lost 4 bases and 4 bases respectively, with 10 bases between them. Germline V gives CDR1 SGHVS, CDR2 FQNEAQ. This CDR3 has 13 amino acids. The CDR3 spells CASSWRLGETQYF. For the CDR3, the DNA is TGTGCCAGCAGCTGGCGACTTGGAGAGACCCAGTACTTC.

V is TRBV11-2 and J is TRBJ2-7, with TRBD1 identical over 7 bases. This CDR3 spans 17 amino acids. V was pared by 2 bases and J by 6 bases, with 16 bases of the junction left unmatched. The V gene's germline CDR1 is SGHAT and CDR2 FQNNGV. The CDR3 sequence is CASSLMWVPGQTLEQYF. Here the CDR3 DNA reads TGTGCCAGCAGCTTAATGTGGGTACCGGGACAGACCCTCGAGCAGTACTTC.

The chain joins TRBV6-5 to TRBJ2-7, with 8 bases aligning to TRBD2. This CDR3 spans 16 amino acids. V lost 0 bases and J lost 6; bases outside the gene matches: 10. Germline V lookup: CDR1 MNHEY, CDR2 SVGAGI. CDR3 protein: CASSYSGLGPSLEQYF. The CDR3, as DNA: TGTGCCAGCAGTTACTCGGGACTAGGGCCATCCCTCGAGCAGTACTTC.

This clone has only a few counts. The chain carries TRBV18 and TRBJ2-2, with D possibly TRBD2 on 5 matching bases. Germline CDR1 KGHSH, CDR2 LQKENI. The CDR3 is 15 residues long. V was shortened by 3 bases and J by 7 bases, with 15 bases between the two germline ends. The CDR3: CASSPLASENGELFF. CDR3 nucleotide sequence: TGTGCCAGCTCACCGCTAGCATCCGAGAACGGGGAGCTGTTTTTT.

V is TRBV18 and J is TRBJ2-7, with D possibly TRBD1 on 6 matching bases. CDR1 is KGHSH and CDR2 is LQKENI in the germline V gene. V lost 2 bases to trimming and J lost 6 bases, with 14 bases between them. CDR3 length: 14 residues. The CDR3 coding sequence is TGTGCCAGCTCACCAATAGGGGGTAGAAGCGAGCAGTACTTC. The encoded protein is CASSPIGGRSEQYF.

The genes are TRBV19 and TRBJ1-5; tentatively, D is TRBD1 (5 bases). CDR3 length: 14 residues. Trimming removed 7 bases from V and 4 bases from J, with 14 bases in between. The V gene's germline CDR1 is LNHDA and CDR2 SQIVND (reference sequence). CDR3 amino acids: CASIRLGENQPQHF. The CDR3 DNA reads as TGTGCCAGTATAAGGTTAGGGGAGAATCAGCCCCAGCATTTT.

The V gene is TRBV18, the J gene TRBJ2-7, with D unresolved. Between the trimmed V and J ends, which lost 3 bases and 2 bases, there was a span of 8 bases. The CDR3 length is 13 residues. In germline, CDR1 is KGHSH, CDR2 LQKENI. The CDR3 sequence is CASSPGSAYEQYF. For the CDR3, the DNA is TGTGCCAGCTCACCTGGCAGCGCCTACGAGCAGTACTTC.

This clone was seen only a few times. V usage is TRBV27 and J usage is TRBJ2-3, with D unclear. This CDR3 region has 15 residues. V was shortened by 2 bases and J by 4 bases, with 13 bases between the two germline ends. In germline, CDR1 is MNHEY, CDR2 SMNVEV (reference sequence). The CDR3 protein is CASSLTSSGSDTQYF. As DNA, the CDR3 is TGTGCCAGCAGTTTAACATCCTCTGGGTCAGATACGCAGTATTTT.

J is TRBJ2-1 and V is TRBV6-5; no definite D call. From germline, CDR1 is MNHEY and CDR2 SVGAGI. Trimming cost V 2 bases and J 6 bases, with 8 bases left between them. This CDR3 spans 13 amino acids. For the CDR3, the DNA is TGTGCCAGCAGTTACCGTAAGCTCAATGAGCAGTTCTTC. Amino acids: CASSYRKLNEQFF.

This clone was picked up one time. V is TRBV29-1 and J is TRBJ1-1, with TRBD1 as a possible D gene (6 bases). CDR1 SQVTM and CDR2 ANQGSEA come from the germline V gene. Trimming removed 4 bases from V and 3 bases from J, with 15 bases in between. The CDR3 length is 14 residues. The CDR3 sequence: CSVVVGARDTEAFF. The CDR3 DNA reads TGCAGCGTTGTTGTGGGGGCGCGGGACACTGAAGCTTTCTTT.

The V gene is TRBV13, the J gene TRBJ2-3; 9 nucleotides line up with TRBD1. CDR3 size: 15 residues. In germline, CDR1 is PRHDT, CDR2 FYEKMQ (reference sequence). After removal of 5 bases from V and 4 bases from J, the junction contained 7 bases not matched to a gene. Here the CDR3 reads CASSARTGVADTQYF. The DNA for the CDR3 is TGTGCCAGCAGCGCCAGGACAGGGGTTGCAGATACGCAGTATTTT.

The rearrangement links TRBV10-3 to TRBJ2-3; no clear D gene. V gave up 8 bases and J gave up 1 base, with 1 base separating them. Germline V gives CDR1 ENHRY, CDR2 SYGVKD. The CDR3 is made up of 10 amino acids. CDR3 in DNA: TGTGCCATCGGCACAGATACGCAGTATTTT. Protein: CAIGTDTQYF.

The chain's CDR3 is CASSRQGARDTQYF. The CDR3 DNA sequence: TGTGCCAGCTCCCGACAGGGGGCAAGGGATACGCAGTATTTT. V gene TRBV18 combines with J gene TRBJ2-3; 10 bases fit TRBD1. There are 14 residues in the CDR3. CDR1 KGHSH and CDR2 LQKENI come from the germline V gene. V lost 6 bases and J lost 6; bases outside the gene matches: 6.

The rearrangement links TRBV2 to TRBJ1-5; D possibly corresponds to TRBD1 (6 bases). The CDR3 loop spans 13 amino acids. Germline-derived CDR1 and CDR2 are SNHLY and FYNNEI. Trimming left V 4 bases short and J 3 bases short, with 7 bases between. CDR3 in DNA: TGTGCCAGCAGTGGACAGGTCAATCAGCCCCAGCATTTT. This gives the protein CASSGQVNQPQHF.

The genes are TRBV7-2 and TRBJ2-1; a weak D match, TRBD2 (6 bases). The germline V and J ends were trimmed by 2 bases and 3 bases, with 14 bases remaining between them. The CDR3 contains 16 residues. The germline V gene has CDR1 SGHTA and CDR2 FQGNSA. CDR3 sequence reads: CASSLQSSASYNEQFF. The CDR3 DNA reads TGTGCCAGCAGCTTACAGTCTAGCGCAAGCTACAATGAGCAGTTCTTC.

This clone was detected only a few times. J is TRBJ2-3 and V is TRBV18; D may be TRBD2 (5 bases). V was shortened by 0 bases and J by 5 bases, with 18 bases between the two germline ends. This CDR3 has 17 amino acids. Germline V gene sequence: CDR1 KGHSH, CDR2 LQKENI. The CDR3 protein is CASSPPVGSSVRDTQYF. The CDR3 DNA sequence: TGTGCCAGCTCACCACCGGTAGGAAGTAGCGTAAGAGATACGCAGTATTTT.

CDR3 sequence (DNA): TGTGCCAGCAGCCAAGATTTTACTTTCGAGGGCAGGGAGCAGTACTTC. Protein sequence: CASSQDFTFEGREQYF. V and J are TRBV14 and TRBJ2-7; possibly TRBD2 for D (5 bases). Deletions cut 0 bases from V and 7 bases from J, with 19 bases between. Per the germline V gene, CDR1 is SGHDN and CDR2 is FVKESK. The CDR3 loop spans 16 amino acids.

The gene calls are TRBV14 and TRBJ2-2; D is unclear. From germline, CDR1 is SGHDN and CDR2 FVKESK. Trimming removed 0 bases from V and 8 bases from J, with 7 bases in between. This CDR3 is 13 amino acids long. CDR3 DNA: TGTGCCAGCAGCCAAGATGTCCGGGGGGAGCTGTTTTTT. Residues: CASSQDVRGELFF.

The rearrangement joins TRBV7-2 to TRBJ2-7; D unresolved. V lost 5 bases and J 6 bases, leaving 11 bases between the germline ends. Germline CDR1 reads SGHTA; CDR2 reads FQGNSA. This CDR3 contains 12 residues. The CDR3 DNA is TGTGCCAGCAGCCCCCTTACAAGCGAGCAGTACTTC. It codes for CASSPLTSEQYF.

The chain links TRBV19 to TRBJ1-6; 8 positions agree with TRBD1. The germline V gene encodes CDR1 LNHDA and CDR2 SQIVND (reference sequence). The CDR3 length is 15 residues. The V and J ends lost 4 bases and 10 bases, in that order; junction bases with no gene match: 9. The DNA for the CDR3 is TGTGCCAGTAGTAGGGCGACAGGGGATGTGTCACCCCTCCACTTT. Translation gives CASSRATGDVSPLHF.

This clone occurred once. CDR3 DNA sequence: TGTGCCAGCAGCCCGGGACAGGGTATTGACGAGCAGTACTTC. Protein sequence: CASSPGQGIDEQYF. The V and J genes are TRBV5-4 and TRBJ2-7; 9 bases are a match to TRBD1. In germline, CDR1 is SGHNT, CDR2 YYREEE (reference sequence). This CDR3 region has 14 residues. V gave up 4 bases and J gave up 5 bases; unmatched junction bases: 7. The full variable domain, rest sourced from reference TRBV5-4 and TRBJ2-7, is ETGVTQSPTHLIKTRGQQVTLRCSSQSGHNTVSWYQQALGQGPQFIFQYYREEENGRGNFPPRFSGLQFPNYSSELNVNALELDDSALYLCASSPGQGIDEQYFGPGTRLTVT.